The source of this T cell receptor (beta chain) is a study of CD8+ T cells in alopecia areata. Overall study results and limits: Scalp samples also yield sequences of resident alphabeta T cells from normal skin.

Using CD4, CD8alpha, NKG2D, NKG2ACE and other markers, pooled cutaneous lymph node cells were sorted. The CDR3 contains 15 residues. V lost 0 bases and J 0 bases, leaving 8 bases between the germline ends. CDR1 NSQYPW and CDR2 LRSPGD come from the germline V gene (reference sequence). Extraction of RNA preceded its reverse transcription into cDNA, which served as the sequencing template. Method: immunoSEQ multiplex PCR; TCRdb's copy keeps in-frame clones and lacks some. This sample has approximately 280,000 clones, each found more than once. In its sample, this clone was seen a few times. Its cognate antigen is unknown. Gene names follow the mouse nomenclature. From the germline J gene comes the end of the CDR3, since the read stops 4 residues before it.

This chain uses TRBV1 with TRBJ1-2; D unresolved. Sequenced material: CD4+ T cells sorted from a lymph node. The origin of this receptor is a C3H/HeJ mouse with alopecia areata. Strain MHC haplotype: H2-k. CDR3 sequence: CTCSADAGANSDYTF. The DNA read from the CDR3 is TGCACCTGCAGTGCAGACGCAGGTGCAAACTCC.